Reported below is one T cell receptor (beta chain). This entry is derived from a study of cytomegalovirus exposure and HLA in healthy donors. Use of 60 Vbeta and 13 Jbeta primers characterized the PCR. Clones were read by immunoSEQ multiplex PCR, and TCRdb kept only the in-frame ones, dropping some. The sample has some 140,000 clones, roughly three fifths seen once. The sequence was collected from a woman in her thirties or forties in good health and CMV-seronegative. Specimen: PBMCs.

Here the CDR3 reads CASGHREETQYF. In DNA, the CDR3 is TGCGCCAGCGGCCACAGAGAAGAGACCCAGTACTTC. J is TRBJ2-5 and V is TRBV5-1; D gene ambiguous. The CDR3 is 12 residues long. Germline-derived CDR1 and CDR2 are SGHRS and YFSETQ. With 7 bases removed from V and 3 bases from J, the gap between germline ends came to 10 bases.